This T cell receptor (beta chain) was recorded in a study of PD-1 blockade in classical Hodgkin lymphoma. V lost 11 bases, J lost 4 bases, and 21 bases lay in between. The CDR3 is 15 amino acids. CDR1 is LNHDA and CDR2 is SQIVND in the germline V gene (reference sequence). TCRdb keeps only in-frame clones here, not all; method: immunoSEQ multiplex PCR. The table records around 65,000 clones, roughly nine tenths of them present only once. With no exception, relapse followed autologous stem cell transplantation in all patients, and brentuximab vedotin exposure varied. The TCR originated in a human donor with classical Hodgkin lymphoma. Sample: peripheral blood mononuclear cells (PBMCs), taken at baseline. The V and J genes are TRBV19 and TRBJ1-5; D unresolved. The chain's CDR3 is CASTIGHSQNQPQHF. The CDR3 DNA follows: TGTGCCTCGACCATTGGGCACAGCCAGAATCAGCCCCAGCATTTT.